Listed below are T cell receptor beta chains from one sample, sequenced in a study of CD8+CD57+ T cells in acquired aplastic anemia. Via MiXCR, TCRdb re-called the reads, giving one row per CDR3 protein. The sample includes 150,000 to 200,000 distinct CDR3 sequences, about 60% of them seen just once. Specimen: sorted CD4+, CD8+, or CD8+CD57+ T cells (not recorded which) from PBMCs. The source is a human donor in good health. Both conserved end residues are part of each CDR3. A D gene is named only where the DNA matches it firmly. Size is stated for part of the rows, as once, few or many counts, or as a class when the clone is expanded.

v_gene	d_gene	j_gene	abundance	CDR3aa	CDR3nt
TRBV20-1	NA	TRBJ2-1	once	CSAPTWGSYNEQFF	TGCAGTGCCCCGACATGGGGGTCCTACAATGAGCAGTTCTTC
TRBV5-1	NA	TRBJ2-7	NA	CASSSTGLPTYEQYF	TGCGCCAGCAGCTCCACAGGGCTCCCCACCTACGAGCAGTACTTC
TRBV24-1	TRBD1	TRBJ2-7	NA	CATSGGTGVYEQYF	TGTGCCACCAGTGGTGGGACAGGGGTCTACGAGCAGTACTTC
TRBV29-1	TRBD2	TRBJ2-1	NA	CSVGPTSGGINEQFF	TGCAGCGTTGGACCGACTAGCGGGGGTATCAATGAGCAGTTCTTC
TRBV20-1	TRBD1	TRBJ2-7	NA	CSGAGGREQYF	TGCAGTGGAGCAGGGGGCAGGGAGCAGTACTTC
TRBV19	NA	TRBJ1-1	NA	CASSIDRSTEAFF	TGTGCCAGTAGTATAGATCGGAGCACTGAAGCTTTCTTT
TRBV25-1	TRBD1	TRBJ2-1	NA	CASSKQGRSYNEQFF	TGTGCCAGCAGTAAACAGGGGCGTTCCTACAATGAGCAGTTCTTC
TRBV2	NA	TRBJ1-1	NA	CASSEGVDTEAFF	TGTGCCAGCAGTGAAGGGGTCGACACTGAAGCTTTCTTT
TRBV9	TRBD2	TRBJ2-5	once	CASSGTSGGAETQYF	TGTGCCAGCAGCGGGACTAGCGGGGGGGCGGAGACCCAGTACTTC
TRBV7-9	NA	TRBJ2-3	NA	CASSKQGGGTDTQYF	TGTGCCAGCAGCAAACAGGGGGGAGGGACAGATACGCAGTATTTT
TRBV11-2	TRBD1	TRBJ1-1	many	CASSLYRGGHTEAFF	TGTGCCAGCAGCTTATACAGGGGCGGGCACACTGAAGCTTTCTTT
TRBV4-2	TRBD1	TRBJ1-2	NA	CASSQANSGQYGYTF	TGTGCCAGCAGCCAAGCGAACTCGGGACAGTATGGCTACACCTTC
TRBV14	TRBD1	TRBJ1-2	NA	CASSQDLGDRGSTYGYTF	TGTGCCAGCAGCCAAGATCTAGGTGACAGGGGTTCAACTTATGGCTACACCTTC
TRBV5-4	NA	TRBJ2-5	NA	CASSKTEGETQYF	TGTGCCAGCAGCAAGACCGAAGGGGAGACCCAGTACTTC
TRBV30	NA	TRBJ2-2	few	CAWTPGTGELFF	TGTGCCTGGACCCCTGGGACCGGGGAGCTGTTTTTT